The following is a TCR beta chain sequence with its context. Unmatched junction bases numbered 0, after V lost 1 base and J lost 4 bases. The CDR3 contains 15 residues. Per germline, CDR1 SGHVS and CDR2 FQNEAQ. The method was immunoSEQ multiplex PCR; TCRdb's version includes in-frame clones alone and lacks a portion of them. The sample includes 88,000 or so clones, 92% of them seen just once. This record belongs to a study of T cell changes during pregnancy in multiple sclerosis. The sample was peripheral blood, taken before pregnancy. The V and J genes are TRBV7-8 and TRBJ2-1; TRBD2 matches 11 bases. This TCR was recovered from a female donor with multiple sclerosis, enrolled in a pregnancy study. Here the CDR3 DNA reads TGTGCCAGCAGCTTAGGGACTAGCGGGTACAATGAGCAGTTCTTC. Its protein is CASSLGTSGYNEQFF.